These T cell receptor beta chains were read from a single sample in a study of T cells in Graves' hyperthyroidism and ophthalmopathy. TCRdb fed the multiplex PCR reads into MiXCR, producing one record per CDR3 protein. The table has roughly 99,000 distinct CDR3 sequences, around a sixth seen once. The sample taken for sequencing was blood. These receptors came from a woman in her forties or fifties with Graves' hyperthyroidism. Each CDR3 is given without its conserved first and last residue. Where a row states a size, it is once, few, many or the class of an expanded clone; other rows omit it.

TRBV20-1	TRBJ2-5	11	NA	SASQGGQETQY
TRBV20-1	TRBJ2-1	12	many	SASDRGDYNEQF
TRBV24-1	TRBJ2-3	14	many	ATSDLPGGTSDTQY
TRBV24-1	TRBJ2-3	7	NA	ATSPQQY
TRBV20-1	TRBJ2-7	14	many	SASFGLAGAFGEQY
TRBV20-1	TRBJ2-7	11	many	SASSGRRNEQY
TRBV7-9	TRBJ1-2	10	few	ASSPLTGHST
TRBV6-1	TRBJ1-5	14	many	ASSPFEGRWNQPQH
TRBV30	TRBJ2-1	12	many	ASTLAGGRNEQF
TRBV7-2	TRBJ2-1	13	many	ASSLEMGFYNEQF
TRBV12-3/TRBV12-4	TRBJ1-1	11	many	ASSLGLGGKAF
TRBV29-1	TRBJ1-2	10	many	SVAQGAGGYT
TRBV19	TRBJ1-2	13	many	ASSIDPTRSDGYT
TRBV4-2	TRBJ1-2	13	many	ASSQWALTGGGYT
TRBV2	TRBJ2-5	14	many	ASSSSGRRARETQY
TRBV29-1	TRBJ2-1	13	NA	SVGNLAAVLDEQF
TRBV28	TRBJ1-5	13	many	ASVPGTGISQPQH
TRBV25-1	TRBJ1-1	13	many	ASLPWTDQGVEAF
TRBV11-2	TRBJ2-1	14	NA	ASSRSRTSGRGEQF
TRBV7-3	TRBJ2-1	13	NA	ASSLRSDSYNEQF
TRBV20-1	TRBJ2-5	10	many	SARNAERAQY
TRBV29-1	TRBJ2-6	14	NA	SVGGSGVAGANVLT
TRBV4-1	TRBJ2-7	13	many	ASSPLVTRPHEQY
TRBV3-1	TRBJ2-7	13	many	ASSQDGHLASEQY
TRBV3-1	TRBJ2-3	17	many	ASSQEWGTSGRGTDTQY
TRBV6-1	TRBJ1-1	11	many	ASSEAWTGEGF
TRBV5-6	TRBJ2-6	13	many	ASSFTGTGANVLT
TRBV19	TRBJ2-1	11	many	ASSIGTYNEQF
TRBV7-2	TRBJ2-4	14	many	ASSQEGGWAGNIQY
TRBV5-1	TRBJ1-6	14	few	ASSLGTSSYNSPLH
TRBV11-2	TRBJ2-1	14	many	ASSPPSANSYNEQF
TRBV20-1	TRBJ2-1	13	many	SAVTPGLLYNEQF
TRBV9	TRBJ2-1	11	many	ASSASPYNEQF
TRBV5-5	TRBJ1-4	12	few	ASSTGQGREKLF
TRBV3-1	TRBJ2-1	10	many	ASSKLGDEQF
TRBV12-3/TRBV12-4	TRBJ1-5	14	many	ASSSHRGPSNQPQH
TRBV2	TRBJ1-1	11	many	ASIDGMNTEAF
TRBV19	TRBJ2-2	15	NA	ASSPRGREVKTGELF
TRBV18	TRBJ1-1	11	many	ASSPWDAGEAF
TRBV6-2/TRBV6-3	TRBJ2-2	16	many	ASRSPGLLAGATGELF
TRBV2	TRBJ2-5	15	NA	ASSEALPGTYQETQY